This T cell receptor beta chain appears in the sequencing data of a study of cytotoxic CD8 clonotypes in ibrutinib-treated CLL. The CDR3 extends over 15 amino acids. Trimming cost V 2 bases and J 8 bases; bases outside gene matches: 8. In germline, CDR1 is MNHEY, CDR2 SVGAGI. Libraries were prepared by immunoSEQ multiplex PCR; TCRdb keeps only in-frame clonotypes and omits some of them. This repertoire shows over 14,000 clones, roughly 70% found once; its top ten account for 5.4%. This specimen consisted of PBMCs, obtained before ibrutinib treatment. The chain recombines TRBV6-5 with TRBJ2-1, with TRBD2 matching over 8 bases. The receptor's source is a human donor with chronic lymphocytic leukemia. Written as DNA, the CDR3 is TGTGCCAGCAGTTACCCGGGGGGGCCGGGTGATGAGCAGTTCTTC. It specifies CASSYPGGPGDEQFF.